This T cell receptor (beta chain) was found in a study of CD4 T cell repertoires in COVID-19. No culture step preceded sequencing of the ex vivo isolated memory T cells. Repertoires were generated with immunoSEQ multiplex PCR, while TCRdb's copy carries only in-frame clones and drops some. In the table there are 20,000 to 30,000 clones, over 90% of which are singletons. The sample in question was circulating follicular helper CD4+ T cells (cTfh) from blood, obtained before the COVID-19 pandemic. The receptor's source is a human donor who had COVID-19.

In nucleotides, the CDR3 is TGTGCCAGCAGCTTAGAGTTGGTGCGCCACGAGCAGTACTTC. It translates to CASSLELVRHEQYF. The rearrangement uses TRBV7-8 and TRBJ2-7; no firm D call. Germline assignment: CDR1 SGHVS and CDR2 FQNEAQ. V was shortened by 1 base and J by 5 bases, with 12 bases between the two germline ends. The length of the CDR3 is 14 residues. The complete variable domain, with remaining parts taken from reference TRBV7-8 and TRBJ2-7, reads GAGVSQSPRYKVAKRGQDVALRCDPISGHVSLFWYQQALGQGPEFLTYFQNEAQLDKSGLPSDRFFAERPEGSVSTLKIQRTQQEDSAVYLCASSLELVRHEQYFGPGTRLTVT.